The rows below give T cell receptor beta chains drawn from one sample of a study of T cell responses to AZD1222 COVID-19 vaccine. Only in-frame clones appear in the TCRdb table, and some are missing; sequencing was by immunoSEQ multiplex PCR. The repertoire includes tens of thousands of clones, 85% to 90% of them detected once, and 6% to 7.5% sits in the top ten. Sample: peripheral blood, taken 28 days after the second AZD1222 dose. Receptor source: an adult who received the AZD1222 COVID-19 vaccine. CDR3s include the opening cysteine and the closing phenylalanine or tryptophan. Each record gives: J gene, V gene, D gene, clone size, CDR3 protein, CDR3 DNA. The D gene is left open where the match is weak. Not every row has a clone size; where given, it reads once, few, many or a size class.

J: TRBJ1-1
V: TRBV5-1
D: -
size: -
CDR3: CASSSGQGRDTEAFF
DNA: TGCGCCAGCAGCTCCGGGCAGGGTAGGGACACTGAAGCTTTCTTT

J: TRBJ1-2
V: TRBV4-1
D: -
size: -
CDR3: CASSQEAAVRNYGYTF
DNA: TGCGCCAGCAGCCAAGAGGCGGCCGTAAGGAACTATGGCTACACCTTC

J: TRBJ1-3
V: TRBV27
D: -
size: -
CDR3: CASSLKAARTSGNTIYF
DNA: TGTGCCAGCAGTTTGAAGGCAGCTCGCACCTCTGGAAACACCATATATTTT

J: TRBJ1-1
V: TRBV5-1
D: TRBD1
size: -
CDR3: CASSLEGAEEAFF
DNA: TGCGCCAGCAGCTTGGAGGGGGCCGAGGAAGCTTTCTTT

J: TRBJ1-2
V: TRBV24-1
D: TRBD1
size: -
CDR3: CATVRPGTGGGYTF
DNA: TGTGCCACCGTAAGACCCGGGACAGGGGGCGGCTACACCTTC

J: TRBJ2-7
V: TRBV7-9
D: TRBD2
size: -
CDR3: CASSFPTSGGRGYEQYF
DNA: TGTGCCAGCAGCTTCCCGACGAGCGGGGGCAGGGGCTACGAGCAGTACTTC

J: TRBJ1-1
V: TRBV28
D: TRBD1
size: -
CDR3: CASSLPRTGVSEAFF
DNA: TGTGCCAGCAGTTTACCGCGGACAGGGGTGTCTGAAGCTTTCTTT

J: TRBJ2-3
V: TRBV10-2
D: TRBD2
size: -
CDR3: CASRTTSGRTDTQYF
DNA: TGCGCCAGCAGGACGACTAGCGGACGCACAGATACGCAGTATTTT

J: TRBJ1-5
V: TRBV6-1
D: -
size: -
CDR3: CASSASGEWSNQPQHF
DNA: TGTGCCAGCAGTGCCTCAGGGGAATGGAGCAATCAGCCCCAGCATTTT

J: TRBJ2-1
V: TRBV9
D: -
size: -
CDR3: CASSVVGGGTYNEQFF
DNA: TGTGCCAGCAGCGTAGTAGGGGGAGGGACCTACAATGAGCAGTTCTTC

J: TRBJ1-5
V: TRBV6-2/TRBV6-3
D: TRBD1
size: few
CDR3: CASSPDRAYQPQHF
DNA: TGTGCCAGCAGTCCGGACAGGGCGTATCAGCCCCAGCATTTT

J: TRBJ2-7
V: TRBV30
D: TRBD1
size: -
CDR3: CAWGLDRVYEQYF
DNA: TGTGCCTGGGGCTTGGACAGGGTCTACGAGCAGTACTTC

J: TRBJ1-4
V: TRBV5-6
D: -
size: -
CDR3: CASSYGQIKAEKLFF
DNA: TGTGCCAGCAGCTACGGACAGATTAAAGCTGAAAAACTGTTTTTT

J: TRBJ2-2
V: TRBV5-1
D: TRBD1
size: -
CDR3: CASSWRTGETGELFF
DNA: TGCGCCAGCAGCTGGAGGACAGGGGAGACCGGGGAGCTGTTTTTT

J: TRBJ2-6
V: TRBV29-1
D: -
size: -
CDR3: CSVDDSGANVLTF
DNA: TGCAGCGTTGACGACTCTGGGGCCAACGTCCTGACTTTC

J: TRBJ2-5
V: TRBV7-9
D: -
size: once
CDR3: CASSLNARATQYF
DNA: TGTGCCAGCAGCTTAAACGCGCGGGCGACCCAGTACTTC

J: TRBJ2-1
V: TRBV3-1/TRBV3-2
D: TRBD2
size: -
CDR3: CASSPPQSGTWYNEQFF
DNA: TGTGCCAGCAGCCCCCCTCAAAGCGGGACTTGGTACAATGAGCAGTTCTTC

J: TRBJ2-5
V: TRBV27
D: -
size: -
CDR3: CASAPRGETQYF
DNA: TGTGCCAGCGCTCCCCGCGGAGAGACCCAGTACTTC

J: TRBJ1-5
V: TRBV28
D: -
size: -
CDR3: CASIAFDGTGGNQPQHF
DNA: TGTGCCAGCATTGCTTTTGATGGGACTGGGGGCAATCAGCCCCAGCATTTT

J: TRBJ2-1
V: TRBV6-2/TRBV6-3
D: TRBD1
size: -
CDR3: CASSYYDRGLGNEQFF
DNA: TGTGCCAGCAGTTACTATGACAGGGGGCTAGGGAATGAGCAGTTCTTC

J: TRBJ2-6
V: TRBV5-1
D: TRBD2
size: -
CDR3: CASSPSLAAVSGANVLTF
DNA: TGCGCCAGCAGCCCCTCACTAGCGGCTGTCTCTGGGGCCAACGTCCTGACTTTC

J: TRBJ1-1
V: TRBV19
D: -
size: -
CDR3: CASSIRIRVSTEAFF
DNA: TGTGCCAGTAGTATTAGGATACGGGTAAGCACTGAAGCTTTCTTT

J: TRBJ1-2
V: TRBV13
D: TRBD1
size: -
CDR3: CASSPIPGQGDYGYTF
DNA: TGTGCCAGCAGCCCCATCCCGGGACAGGGCGACTATGGCTACACCTTC

J: TRBJ1-3
V: TRBV7-2
D: -
size: -
CDR3: CASSLAYAGGNTIYF
DNA: TGTGCCAGCAGCTTAGCGTATGCAGGGGGAAACACCATATATTTT

J: TRBJ2-5
V: TRBV5-4
D: TRBD2
size: -
CDR3: CASSPRLAGGPETQYF
DNA: TGTGCCAGCAGCCCCAGACTAGCGGGGGGTCCGGAGACCCAGTACTTC

J: TRBJ2-7
V: TRBV5-1
D: -
size: once
CDR3: CASSLANSLYEQYF
DNA: TGCGCCAGCAGCTTGGCCAACAGCCTCTACGAGCAGTACTTC

J: TRBJ2-3
V: TRBV30
D: TRBD1
size: once
CDR3: CAWSPGGLGTDTQYF
DNA: TGTGCCTGGAGTCCAGGGGGCTTGGGCACAGATACGCAGTATTTT

J: TRBJ1-3
V: TRBV24-1
D: -
size: -
CDR3: CATSARDASGNTIYF
DNA: TGTGCCACCAGTGCGAGGGATGCCTCTGGAAACACCATATATTTT

J: TRBJ2-1
V: TRBV4-1
D: -
size: -
CDR3: CASSQGQEYNEQFF
DNA: TGCGCCAGCAGCCAAGGACAGGAATACAATGAGCAGTTCTTC

J: TRBJ2-7
V: TRBV29-1
D: -
size: -
CDR3: CSVYQELRQYF
DNA: TGCAGCGTTTACCAGGAATTGAGGCAGTACTTC

J: TRBJ2-1
V: TRBV19
D: TRBD2
size: -
CDR3: CASSSTSIGEQFF
DNA: TGTGCCAGTAGTTCGACTAGCATCGGAGAGCAGTTCTTC

J: TRBJ1-1
V: TRBV7-6
D: TRBD1
size: once
CDR3: CASSPLDRTGTNTEAFF
DNA: TGTGCCAGCAGCCCGTTGGATAGGACAGGGACCAACACTGAAGCTTTCTTT

J: TRBJ1-1
V: TRBV18
D: -
size: -
CDR3: CASSLPIQGLNTEAFF
DNA: TGTGCCAGCTCACTACCCATCCAGGGGCTGAACACTGAAGCTTTCTTT

J: TRBJ1-5
V: TRBV7-2
D: -
size: -
CDR3: CASSSNTVQPQHF
DNA: TGTGCCAGCAGTTCGAACACGGTCCAGCCCCAGCATTTT

J: TRBJ1-2
V: TRBV20-1
D: -
size: -
CDR3: CSGTDTYGYTF
DNA: TGCAGTGGGACGGATACCTATGGCTACACCTTC

J: TRBJ1-1
V: TRBV27
D: -
size: -
CDR3: CASSLAGWNTEAFF
DNA: TGTGCCAGCAGCCTTGCCGGATGGAACACTGAAGCTTTCTTT

J: TRBJ2-7
V: TRBV4-2
D: -
size: few
CDR3: CASSQVAVSPGSYEQYF
DNA: TGTGCCAGCAGCCAAGTTGCTGTAAGCCCGGGGAGCTACGAGCAGTACTTC

J: TRBJ2-1
V: TRBV19
D: -
size: -
CDR3: CASREQPRRNNEQFF
DNA: TGTGCCAGTAGAGAACAGCCCCGGAGGAACAATGAGCAGTTCTTC

J: TRBJ1-5
V: TRBV27
D: -
size: -
CDR3: CASSPSGQVYSNQPQHF
DNA: TGTGCCAGCAGTCCCTCCGGGCAGGTCTATAGCAATCAGCCCCAGCATTTT